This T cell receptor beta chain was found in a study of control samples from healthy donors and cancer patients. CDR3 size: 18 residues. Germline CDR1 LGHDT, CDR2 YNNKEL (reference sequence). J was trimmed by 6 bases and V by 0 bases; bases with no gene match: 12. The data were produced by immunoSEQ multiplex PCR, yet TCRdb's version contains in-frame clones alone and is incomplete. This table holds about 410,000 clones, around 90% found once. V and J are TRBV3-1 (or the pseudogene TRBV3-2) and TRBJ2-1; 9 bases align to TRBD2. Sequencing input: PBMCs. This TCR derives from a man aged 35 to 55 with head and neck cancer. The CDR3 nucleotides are TGTGCCAGCAGCCAAGATTCGGGGGGGAGGACTAGCGCCAATGAGCAGTTCTTC. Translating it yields CASSQDSGGRTSANEQFF.